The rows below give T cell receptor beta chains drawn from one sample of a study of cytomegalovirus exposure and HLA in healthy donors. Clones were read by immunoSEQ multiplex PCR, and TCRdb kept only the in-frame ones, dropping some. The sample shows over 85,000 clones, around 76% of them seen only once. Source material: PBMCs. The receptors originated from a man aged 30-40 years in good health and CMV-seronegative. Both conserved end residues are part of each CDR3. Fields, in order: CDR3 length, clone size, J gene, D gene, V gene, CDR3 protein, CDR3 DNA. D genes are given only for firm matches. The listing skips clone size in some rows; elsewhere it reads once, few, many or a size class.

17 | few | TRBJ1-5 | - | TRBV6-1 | CASSEGSGYASNQPQHF | TGTGCCAGCAGTGAAGGTTCAGGGTATGCAAGCAATCAGCCCCAGCATTTT
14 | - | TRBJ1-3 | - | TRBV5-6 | CASSLVAGGNTIYF | TGTGCCAGCAGCTTGGTGGCAGGCGGAAACACCATATATTTT
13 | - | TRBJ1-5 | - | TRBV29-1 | CSVEEGGRGPQHF | TGCAGCGTTGAAGAGGGGGGAAGGGGGCCCCAGCATTTT
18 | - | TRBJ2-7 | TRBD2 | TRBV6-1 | CASSEGKAGGAWAYEQYF | TGTGCCAGCAGTGAGGGGAAAGCGGGGGGGGCTTGGGCCTACGAGCAGTACTTC
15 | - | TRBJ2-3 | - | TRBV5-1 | CASSLSGGITDTQYF | TGCGCCAGCAGCTTGTCGGGGGGCATCACAGATACGCAGTATTTT
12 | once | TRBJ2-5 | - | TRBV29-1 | CSARSFRETQYF | TGCAGCGCTCGATCATTCAGGGAGACCCAGTACTTC
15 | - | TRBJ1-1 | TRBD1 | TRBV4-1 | CASSQEVMTGAQAFF | TGCGCCAGCAGCCAAGAGGTCATGACAGGGGCGCAAGCTTTCTTT
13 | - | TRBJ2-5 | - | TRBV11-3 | CASRAGVQETQYF | TGTGCCAGCAGGGCAGGGGTCCAAGAGACCCAGTACTTC
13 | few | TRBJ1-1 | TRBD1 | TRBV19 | CASRHRGNTEAFF | TGTGCCAGCCGACACAGGGGGAACACTGAAGCTTTCTTT
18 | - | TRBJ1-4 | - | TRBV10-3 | CAISEQPGAGGGGRGLFF | TGTGCCATCAGTGAGCAACCGGGCGCCGGTGGGGGGGGGCGCGGACTGTTTTTT
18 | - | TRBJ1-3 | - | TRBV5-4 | CASSLGSGLSSSGNTIYF | TGTGCCAGCAGCTTGGGGTCGGGACTTTCCAGCTCTGGAAACACCATATATTTT
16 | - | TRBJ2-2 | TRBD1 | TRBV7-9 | CASSMLTGDFTGELFF | TGTGCCAGCAGTATGCTGACAGGGGACTTCACCGGGGAGCTGTTTTTT
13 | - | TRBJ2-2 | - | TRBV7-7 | CASRKQDTGELFF | TGTGCCAGCAGAAAACAGGACACCGGGGAGCTGTTTTTT
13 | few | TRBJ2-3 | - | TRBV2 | CASSTGLTDTQYF | TGTGCCAGCTCGACGGGACTCACAGATACGCAGTATTTT
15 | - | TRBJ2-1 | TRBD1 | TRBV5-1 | CASSHGTDSYNEQFF | TGCGCCAGCAGCCACGGGACAGACTCCTACAATGAGCAGTTCTTC
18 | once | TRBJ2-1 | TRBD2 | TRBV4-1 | CASSQGPRTSGIYNEQFF | TGCGCCAGCAGCCAAGGGCCAAGGACTAGCGGGATCTACAATGAGCAGTTCTTC
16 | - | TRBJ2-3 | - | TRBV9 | CASSSRRASGTDTQYF | TGTGCCAGCAGCTCCCGCCGGGCTAGCGGCACAGATACGCAGTATTTT
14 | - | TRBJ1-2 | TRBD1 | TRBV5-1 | CASSSGTGDYGYTF | TGCGCCAGCAGTTCCGGGACAGGGGACTATGGCTACACCTTC
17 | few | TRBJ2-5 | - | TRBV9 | CASSAPRGAATEETQYF | TGTGCCAGCAGCGCCCCTCGGGGGGCCGCAACAGAAGAGACCCAGTACTTC
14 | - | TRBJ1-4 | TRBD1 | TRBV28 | CASSLRQGYKKLFF | TGTGCCAGCAGTTTACGACAGGGTTACAAAAAACTGTTTTTT
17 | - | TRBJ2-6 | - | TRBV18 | CASSPDSPVSGANVLTF | TGTGCCAGCTCACCCGACTCCCCAGTCTCTGGGGCCAACGTCCTGACTTTC
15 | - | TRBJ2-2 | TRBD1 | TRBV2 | CASSGRTGTTGELFF | TGTGCCAGCAGTGGAAGGACAGGGACCACCGGGGAGCTGTTTTTT
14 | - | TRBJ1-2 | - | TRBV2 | CASSTLGGVYGYTF | TGTGCCAGCAGCACCCTGGGGGGGGTGTATGGCTACACCTTC
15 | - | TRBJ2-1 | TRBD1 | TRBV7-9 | CASSLNRGRFDEQFF | TGTGCCAGCAGCCTCAACAGGGGGCGCTTCGATGAGCAGTTCTTC
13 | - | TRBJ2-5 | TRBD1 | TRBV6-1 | CASVTGAWETQYF | TGTGCCAGCGTAACAGGGGCATGGGAGACCCAGTACTTC
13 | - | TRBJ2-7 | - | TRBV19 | CASSSSFFYEQYF | TGTGCCAGTAGTTCCAGTTTTTTCTACGAGCAGTACTTC
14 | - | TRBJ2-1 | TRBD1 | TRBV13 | CASSREGALNEQFF | TGTGCCAGCAGTCGCGAGGGGGCACTTAATGAGCAGTTCTTC
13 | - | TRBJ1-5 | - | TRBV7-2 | CASSLDPGQPQHF | TGTGCCAGCAGCTTAGATCCGGGACAGCCCCAGCATTTT